These 7 T cell receptor beta chains share one sample of origin, sequenced in a study of identical twins. One entry per CDR3 protein results from TCRdb running MiXCR on the 5' RACE reads. The repertoire includes under 1 million distinct CDR3 sequences, about 12% of them detected once, and about 1.6% sits in the top ten. Separately, the same data were catalogued under a study of yellow fever vaccine responses in identical twins.

The sample taken for sequencing was PBMCs. The source is a woman in her late teens or twenties in good health.

The rearrangement joins TRBV4-2 to TRBJ2-3; TRBD2 agrees at 7 bases. The germline gives CDR1 LGHNA, CDR2 YNFKEQ. The CDR3 contains 16 residues. After removal of 1 base from V and 6 bases from J, the junction contained 10 bases not matched to a gene. This CDR3 reads CASSQAESGAADTQYF. The CDR3 DNA follows: TGTGCCAGCAGCCAAGCAGAAAGCGGGGCAGCGGATACGCAGTATTTT.

In this sample, this clonotype turned up a few times. The rearrangement links TRBV27 to TRBJ1-2, with D perhaps matching TRBD1 (6 bases). V was trimmed by 3 bases and J by 7 bases, leaving 15 bases between them. Per the germline V gene, CDR1 is MNHEY and CDR2 is SMNVEV (reference sequence). CDR3 length equals 14 residues. As DNA, the CDR3 is TGTGCCAGCAGTTTCCAGGGGAATAAGTCTGGCTACACCTTC. Translated, it gives CASSFQGNKSGYTF.

This clonotype was found a few times. The genes are TRBV28 and TRBJ2-7, with 10 nucleotides matching TRBD2. Germline V CDR1 and CDR2: MDHEN, SYDVKM. V lost 6 bases, J lost 0 bases, and 5 bases stayed unmatched. The CDR3 contains 15 residues. In DNA form, the CDR3 reads TGTGCCAGCAGGACAGCGGGGGGGAACTCCTACGAGCAGTACGTC. Translating gives CASRTAGGNSYEQYV.

The chain has TRBV6-1 and TRBJ1-5; TRBD1 agrees at 8 bases. Per germline, CDR1 MNHNS and CDR2 SASEGT. Unmatched junction bases numbered 8, after V lost 4 bases and J lost 0 bases. The CDR3 consists of 17 residues. The CDR3: CASSAITGGISNQPQHF. The CDR3 DNA sequence: TGTGCCAGCAGTGCTATAACAGGGGGTATTAGCAATCAGCCCCAGCATTTT.

A few counts support this clonotype. CDR3 sequence reads: CASSHGPFSGANVLTF. The CDR3 region has the DNA TGTGCCAGCAGCCATGGTCCTTTCTCTGGGGCCAACGTCCTGACTTTC. This chain joins TRBV14 and TRBJ2-6; D not certain. Germline CDR1 and CDR2: SGHDN and FVKESK. Trimming pared 3 bases from V and 0 bases from J, leaving 9 bases between. The length of the CDR3 is 16 residues.

Only a few counts were recorded for this clonotype. V gene TRBV6-5 combines with J gene TRBJ2-3; 7 bases match TRBD1. CDR3 length equals 15 residues. CDR1 is MNHEY, CDR2 SVGAGI, per germline. J lost 5 bases, V lost 4 bases, and 9 bases had no gene match. The CDR3 spells CASSLDRDLVDTQYF. The CDR3 nucleotides are TGTGCCAGCAGTTTAGACAGGGATCTCGTAGATACGCAGTATTTT.

The J gene is TRBJ2-3, the V gene TRBV5-4, with D perhaps TRBD2 (6 bases). The CDR3 is made up of 15 amino acids. The germline CDR1 and CDR2 sequences are SGHNT and YYREEE (reference sequence). V gave up 5 bases and J gave up 1 base, with 14 bases separating them. The CDR3 loop reads CASRYGTSGTDTQYF. CDR3 coding DNA: TGTGCCAGCAGATACGGGACTTCCGGCACAGATACGCAGTATTTT.